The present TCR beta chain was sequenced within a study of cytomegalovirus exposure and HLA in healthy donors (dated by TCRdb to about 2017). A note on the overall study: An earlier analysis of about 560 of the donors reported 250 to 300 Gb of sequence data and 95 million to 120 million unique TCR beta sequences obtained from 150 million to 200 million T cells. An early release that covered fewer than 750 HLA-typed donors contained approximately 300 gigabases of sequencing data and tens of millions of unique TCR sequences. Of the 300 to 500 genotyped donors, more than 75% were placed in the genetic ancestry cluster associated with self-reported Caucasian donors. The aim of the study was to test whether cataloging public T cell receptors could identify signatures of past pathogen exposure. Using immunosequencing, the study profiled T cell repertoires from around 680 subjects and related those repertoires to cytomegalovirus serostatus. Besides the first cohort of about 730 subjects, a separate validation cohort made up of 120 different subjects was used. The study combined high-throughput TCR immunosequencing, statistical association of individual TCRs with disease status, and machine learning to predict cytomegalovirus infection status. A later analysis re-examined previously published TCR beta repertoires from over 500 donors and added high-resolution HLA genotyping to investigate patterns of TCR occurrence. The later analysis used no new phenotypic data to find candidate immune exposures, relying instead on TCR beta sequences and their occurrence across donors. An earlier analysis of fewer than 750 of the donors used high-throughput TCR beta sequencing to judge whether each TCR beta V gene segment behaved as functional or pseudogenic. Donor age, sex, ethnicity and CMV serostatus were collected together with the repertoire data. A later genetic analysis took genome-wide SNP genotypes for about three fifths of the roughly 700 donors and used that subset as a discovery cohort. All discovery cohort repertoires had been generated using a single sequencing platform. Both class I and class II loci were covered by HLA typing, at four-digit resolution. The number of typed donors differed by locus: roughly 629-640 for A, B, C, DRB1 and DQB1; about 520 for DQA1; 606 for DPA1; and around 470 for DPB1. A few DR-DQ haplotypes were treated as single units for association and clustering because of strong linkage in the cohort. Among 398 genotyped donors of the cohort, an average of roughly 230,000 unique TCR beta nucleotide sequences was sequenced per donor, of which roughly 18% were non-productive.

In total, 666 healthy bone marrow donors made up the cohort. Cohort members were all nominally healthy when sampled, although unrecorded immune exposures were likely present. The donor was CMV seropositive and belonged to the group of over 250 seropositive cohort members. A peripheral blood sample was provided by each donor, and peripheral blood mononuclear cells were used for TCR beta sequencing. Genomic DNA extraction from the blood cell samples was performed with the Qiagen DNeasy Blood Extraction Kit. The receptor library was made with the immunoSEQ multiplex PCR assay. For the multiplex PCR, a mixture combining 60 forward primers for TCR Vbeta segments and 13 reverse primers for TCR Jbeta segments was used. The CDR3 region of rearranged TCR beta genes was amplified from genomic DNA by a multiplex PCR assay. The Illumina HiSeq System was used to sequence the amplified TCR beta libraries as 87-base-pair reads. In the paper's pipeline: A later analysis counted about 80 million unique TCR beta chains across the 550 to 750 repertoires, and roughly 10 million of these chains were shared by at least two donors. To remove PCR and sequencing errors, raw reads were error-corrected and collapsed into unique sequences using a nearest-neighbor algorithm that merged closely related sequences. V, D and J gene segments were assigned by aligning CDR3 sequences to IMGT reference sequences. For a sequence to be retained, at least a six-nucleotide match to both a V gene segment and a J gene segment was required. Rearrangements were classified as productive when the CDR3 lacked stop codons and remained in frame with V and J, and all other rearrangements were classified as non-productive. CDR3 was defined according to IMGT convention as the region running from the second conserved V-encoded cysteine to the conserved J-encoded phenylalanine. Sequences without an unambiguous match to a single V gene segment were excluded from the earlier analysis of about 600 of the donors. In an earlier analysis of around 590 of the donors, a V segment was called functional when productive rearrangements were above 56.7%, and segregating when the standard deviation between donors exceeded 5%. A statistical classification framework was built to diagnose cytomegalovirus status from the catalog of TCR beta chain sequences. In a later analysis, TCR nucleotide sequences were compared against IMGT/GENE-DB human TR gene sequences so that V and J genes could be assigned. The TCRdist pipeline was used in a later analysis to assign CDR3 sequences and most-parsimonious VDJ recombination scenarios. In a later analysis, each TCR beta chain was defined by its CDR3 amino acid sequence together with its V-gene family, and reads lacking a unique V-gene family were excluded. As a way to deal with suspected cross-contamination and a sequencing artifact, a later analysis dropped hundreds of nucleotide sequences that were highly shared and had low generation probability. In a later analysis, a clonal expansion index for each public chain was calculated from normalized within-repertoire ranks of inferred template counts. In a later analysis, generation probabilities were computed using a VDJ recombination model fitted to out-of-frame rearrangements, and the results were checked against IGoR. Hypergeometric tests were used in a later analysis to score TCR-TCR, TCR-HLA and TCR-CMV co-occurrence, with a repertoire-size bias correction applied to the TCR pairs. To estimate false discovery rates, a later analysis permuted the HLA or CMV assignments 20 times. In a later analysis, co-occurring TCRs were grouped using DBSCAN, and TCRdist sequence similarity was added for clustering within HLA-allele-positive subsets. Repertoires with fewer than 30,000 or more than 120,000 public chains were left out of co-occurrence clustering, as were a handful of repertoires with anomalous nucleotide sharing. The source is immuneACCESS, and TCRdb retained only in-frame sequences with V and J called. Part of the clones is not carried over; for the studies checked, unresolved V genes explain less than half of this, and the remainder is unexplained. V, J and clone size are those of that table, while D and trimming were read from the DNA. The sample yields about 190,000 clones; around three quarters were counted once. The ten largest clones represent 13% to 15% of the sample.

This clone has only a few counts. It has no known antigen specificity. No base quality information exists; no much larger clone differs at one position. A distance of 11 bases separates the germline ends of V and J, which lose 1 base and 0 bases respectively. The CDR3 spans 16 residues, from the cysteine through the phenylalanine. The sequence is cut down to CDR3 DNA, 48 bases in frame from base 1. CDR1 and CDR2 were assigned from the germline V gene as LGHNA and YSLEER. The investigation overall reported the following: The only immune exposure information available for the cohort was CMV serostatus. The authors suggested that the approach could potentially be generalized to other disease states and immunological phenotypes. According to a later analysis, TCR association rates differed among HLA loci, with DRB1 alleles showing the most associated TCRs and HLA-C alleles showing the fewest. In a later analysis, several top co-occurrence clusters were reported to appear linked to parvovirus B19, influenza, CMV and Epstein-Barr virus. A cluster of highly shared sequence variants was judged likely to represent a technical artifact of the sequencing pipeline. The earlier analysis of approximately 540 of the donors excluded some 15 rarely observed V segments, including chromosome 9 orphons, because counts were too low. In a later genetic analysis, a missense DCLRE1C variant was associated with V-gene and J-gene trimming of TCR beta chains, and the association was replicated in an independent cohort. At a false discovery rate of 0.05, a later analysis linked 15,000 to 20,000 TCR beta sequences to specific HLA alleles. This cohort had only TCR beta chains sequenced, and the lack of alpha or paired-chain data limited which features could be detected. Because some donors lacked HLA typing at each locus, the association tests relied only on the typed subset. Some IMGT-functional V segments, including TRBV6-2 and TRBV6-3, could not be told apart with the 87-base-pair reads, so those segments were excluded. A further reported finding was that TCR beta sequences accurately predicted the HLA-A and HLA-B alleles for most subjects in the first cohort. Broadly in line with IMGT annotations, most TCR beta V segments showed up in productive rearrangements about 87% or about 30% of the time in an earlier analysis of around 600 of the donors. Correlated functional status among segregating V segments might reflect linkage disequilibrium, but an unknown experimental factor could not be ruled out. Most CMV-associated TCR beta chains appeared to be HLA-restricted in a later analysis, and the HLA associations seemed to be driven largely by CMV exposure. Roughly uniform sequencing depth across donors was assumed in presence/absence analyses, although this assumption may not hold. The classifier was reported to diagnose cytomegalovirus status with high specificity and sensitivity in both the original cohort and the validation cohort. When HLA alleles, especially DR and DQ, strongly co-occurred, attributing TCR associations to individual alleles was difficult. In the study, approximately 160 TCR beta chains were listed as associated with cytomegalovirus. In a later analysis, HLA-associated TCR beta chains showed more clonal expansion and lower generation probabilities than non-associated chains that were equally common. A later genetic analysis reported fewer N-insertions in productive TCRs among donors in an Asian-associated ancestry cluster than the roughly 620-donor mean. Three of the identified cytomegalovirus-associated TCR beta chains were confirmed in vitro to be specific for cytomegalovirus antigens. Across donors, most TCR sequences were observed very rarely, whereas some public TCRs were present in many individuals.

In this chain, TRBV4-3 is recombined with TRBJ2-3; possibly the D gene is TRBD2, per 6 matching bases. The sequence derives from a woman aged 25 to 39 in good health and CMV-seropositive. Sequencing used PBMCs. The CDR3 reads CASSQGWGTSTDTQYF. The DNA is TGCGCCAGCAGCCAAGGCTGGGGGACTAGCACAGATACGCAGTATTTT.